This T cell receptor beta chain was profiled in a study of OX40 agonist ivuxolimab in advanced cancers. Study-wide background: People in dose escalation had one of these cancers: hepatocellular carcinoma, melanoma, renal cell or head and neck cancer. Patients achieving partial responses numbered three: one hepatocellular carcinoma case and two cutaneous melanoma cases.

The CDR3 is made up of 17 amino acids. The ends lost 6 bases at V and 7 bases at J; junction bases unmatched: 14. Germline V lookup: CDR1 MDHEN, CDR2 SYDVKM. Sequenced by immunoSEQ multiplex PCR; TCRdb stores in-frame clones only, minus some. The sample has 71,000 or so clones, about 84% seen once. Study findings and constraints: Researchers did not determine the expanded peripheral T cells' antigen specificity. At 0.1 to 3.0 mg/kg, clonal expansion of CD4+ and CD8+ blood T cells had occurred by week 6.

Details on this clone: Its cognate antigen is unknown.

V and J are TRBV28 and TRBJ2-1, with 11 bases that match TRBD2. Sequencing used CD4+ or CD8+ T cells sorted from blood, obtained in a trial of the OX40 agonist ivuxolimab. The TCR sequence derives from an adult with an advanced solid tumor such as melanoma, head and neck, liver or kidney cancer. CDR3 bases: TGTGCCAGCAGCCGGGCGGGGACTAGCGGCTCGCCGAATGAGCAGTTCTTC. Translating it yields CASSRAGTSGSPNEQFF.